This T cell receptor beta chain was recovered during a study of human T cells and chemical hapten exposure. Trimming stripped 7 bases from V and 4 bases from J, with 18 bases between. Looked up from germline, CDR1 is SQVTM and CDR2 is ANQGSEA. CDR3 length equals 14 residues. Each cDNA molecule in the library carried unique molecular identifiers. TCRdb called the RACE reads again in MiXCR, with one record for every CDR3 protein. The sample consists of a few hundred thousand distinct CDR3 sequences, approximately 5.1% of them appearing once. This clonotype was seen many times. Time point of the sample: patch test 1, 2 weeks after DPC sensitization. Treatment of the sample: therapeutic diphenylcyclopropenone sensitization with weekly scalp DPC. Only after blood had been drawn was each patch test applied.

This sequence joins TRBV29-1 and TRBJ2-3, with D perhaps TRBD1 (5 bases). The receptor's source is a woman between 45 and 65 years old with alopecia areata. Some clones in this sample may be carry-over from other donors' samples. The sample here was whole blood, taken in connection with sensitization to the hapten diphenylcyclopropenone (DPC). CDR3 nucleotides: TGCAGCGGAGAAGGGGCCGACAAGGCAGATACGCAGTATTTT. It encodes CSGEGADKADTQYF.